Reported below is one TCR beta chain. Its antigen is unknown. The data were obtained in a study of T cell responses to AZD1222 COVID-19 vaccine. General observations from the study: Spike regions recognized by vaccine-associated CD4 TCRs spanned the protein, led by 160-218 and 743-854. When two AZD1222 doses had been given, Spike-specific TCR breadth and depth rose.

The CDR3 consists of 15 residues. Germline CDR1 and CDR2: LGHNA and YSLEER. V dropped 1 base and J dropped 8; count of bases not matched to a gene: 10. The method was immunoSEQ multiplex PCR; TCRdb's version includes in-frame clones alone and lacks a portion of them. The sample has about 120,000 clones, 88% seen once; the top ten hold approximately 3.5%. The origin of this receptor is an adult in good health. The source was peripheral blood, collected on day 0 of AZD1222 vaccination. This sequence joins TRBV4-3 and TRBJ1-2; 7 bases agree with TRBD1. In nucleotides, the CDR3 is TGCGCCAGCAGCCAAGTTAGTCCGGCAGGGGGAGGCTACACCTTC. It is translated as CASSQVSPAGGGYTF.